This T cell receptor beta chain was captured by sequencing in a study of CD8 T cells in ankylosing spondylitis. By quantitative 5'-RACE with molecular barcodes, the TCR beta libraries were made. TCRdb analysed the 5' RACE reads with MiXCR anew, one entry per CDR3 protein. The data contain more than 650,000 distinct CDR3 sequences, about 12% of them singletons. The study, taken as a whole, reports: One TCR beta motif, made up of about 8 highly homologous variants, appeared characteristic of ankylosing spondylitis blood. Before this, some motif variants had been reported in reactive arthritis synovial fluid and blood. From matched ankylosing spondylitis synovial fluid, disease-linked clones were reportedly recovered at significantly enriched levels.

This CDR3 is built from 15 residues. Germline-derived CDR1 and CDR2 are SGHTA and FQGTGA. With V trimmed by 5 bases and J by 4 bases, 5 bases remained unmatched. About this clonotype itself: Its specificity is not known.

The sample comprised blood, either unsorted or a sorted T cell fraction (not recorded which). The rearrangement uses TRBV7-3 and TRBJ2-5; TRBD2 agrees at 12 bases. This TCR was recovered from a male donor with ankylosing spondylitis. The CDR3: CASSRTSGVRETQYF. The CDR3 DNA reads as TGTGCCAGCAGCAGGACTAGCGGGGTACGAGAGACCCAGTACTTC.